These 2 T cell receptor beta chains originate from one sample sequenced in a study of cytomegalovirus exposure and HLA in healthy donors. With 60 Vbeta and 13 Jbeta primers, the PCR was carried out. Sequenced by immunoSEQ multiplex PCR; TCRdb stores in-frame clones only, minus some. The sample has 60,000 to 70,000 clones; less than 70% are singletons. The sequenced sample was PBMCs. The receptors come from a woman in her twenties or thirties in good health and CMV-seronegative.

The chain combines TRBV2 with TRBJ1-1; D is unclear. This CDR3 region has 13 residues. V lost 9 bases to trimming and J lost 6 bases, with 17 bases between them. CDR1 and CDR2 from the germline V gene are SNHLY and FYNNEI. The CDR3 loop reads CASAGGNRAEAFF. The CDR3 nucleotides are TGTGCCAGTGCAGGAGGGAATAGGGCTGAAGCTTTCTTT. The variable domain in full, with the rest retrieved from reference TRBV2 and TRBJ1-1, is EPEVTQTPSHQVTQMGQEVILRCVPISNHLYFYWYRQILGQKVEFLVSFYNNEISEKSEIFDDQFSVERPDGSNFTLKIRSTKLEDSAMYFCASAGGNRAEAFFGQGTRLTVV.

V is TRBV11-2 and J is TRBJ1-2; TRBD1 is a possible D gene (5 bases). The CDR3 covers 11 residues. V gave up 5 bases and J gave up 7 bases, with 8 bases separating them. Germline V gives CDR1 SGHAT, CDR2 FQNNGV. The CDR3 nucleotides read TGTGCCAGCAGCCGGGGGGGTGGCTACACCTTC. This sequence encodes CASSRGGGYTF. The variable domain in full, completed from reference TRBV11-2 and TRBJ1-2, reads EAGVAQSPRYKIIEKRQSVAFWCNPISGHATLYWYQQILGQGPKLLIQFQNNGVVDDSQLPKDRFSAERLKGVDSTLKIQPAKLEDSAVYLCASSRGGGYTFGSGTRLTVV.